These 5 T cell receptor beta chains originate from one sample sequenced in a study of T cell responses to AZD1222 COVID-19 vaccine. Clones were read by immunoSEQ multiplex PCR, and TCRdb kept only the in-frame ones, dropping some. The repertoire holds 100,000 to 110,000 clones, with about 85% as singletons. Sequencing was performed on peripheral blood, taken on day 0 of AZD1222 vaccination. The receptor set was obtained from an adult in good health.

V usage is TRBV5-1 and J usage is TRBJ2-7; D is perhaps TRBD2 (5 bases). V was shortened by 5 bases and J by 5 bases, with 11 bases between the two germline ends. The CDR3 totals 12 residues. Germline V gene lookup returns CDR1 SGHRS and CDR2 YFSETQ. The chain's CDR3 is CASSYEGNEQYF. CDR3 in DNA: TGCGCCAGCAGTTATGAGGGTAACGAGCAGTACTTC.

The rearrangement uses TRBV12-5 and TRBJ1-5; TRBD1 agrees at 7 bases. J gave up 7 bases and V 1 base, and 10 bases lay outside the gene matches. CDR1 and CDR2 (germline): LGHNT, FRNRAP. The CDR3 sequence is 16 residues long. The CDR3 DNA reads TGTGCTAGTGGTTTGGCAAGAATCTTACAGGGGCAGCCCCAGCATTTT. Its protein product is CASGLARILQGQPQHF. The variable domain in full, with the rest retrieved from reference TRBV12-5 and TRBJ1-5, is DARVTQTPRHKVTEMGQEVTMRCQPILGHNTVFWYRQTMMQGLELLAYFRNRAPLDDSGMPKDRFSAEMPDATLATLKIQPSEPRDSAVYFCASGLARILQGQPQHFGDGTRLSIL.

The V and J genes are TRBV4-3 and TRBJ1-5; D remains ambiguous. V was clipped by 0 bases and J by 4 bases, with 7 bases between them. The CDR3 is made up of 14 amino acids. Germline V CDR1 and CDR2: LGHNA, YSLEER. The CDR3 loop is CASSQDWKNQPQHF. For the CDR3, the DNA is TGCGCCAGCAGCCAAGATTGGAAAAATCAGCCCCAGCATTTT.

To note about this clone: Distinct nucleotide sequences in the sample also encode this CDR3. V usage is TRBV9 and J usage is TRBJ2-7; 11 bases fit TRBD2. Germline V CDR1 and CDR2: SGDLS, YYNGEE. The CDR3 has 14 amino acids. Unmatched junction bases numbered 4, after V lost 4 bases and J lost 4 bases. The CDR3 bases are TGTGCCAGCAGCCCCGGGACTAGCGGTTACGAGCAGTACTTC. This codes for CASSPGTSGYEQYF.

This rearrangement joins TRBV19 to TRBJ2-7, with a tentative D call TRBD1 (5 bases). V lost 5 bases and J 2 bases, leaving 13 bases between the germline ends. Germline V gene lookup returns CDR1 LNHDA and CDR2 SQIVND (reference sequence). This CDR3 is 14 amino acids long. In nucleotides, the CDR3 is TGTGCCAGTAGTTCCACAGGTCAAGCCTACGAGCAGTACTTC. Its translation: CASSSTGQAYEQYF.